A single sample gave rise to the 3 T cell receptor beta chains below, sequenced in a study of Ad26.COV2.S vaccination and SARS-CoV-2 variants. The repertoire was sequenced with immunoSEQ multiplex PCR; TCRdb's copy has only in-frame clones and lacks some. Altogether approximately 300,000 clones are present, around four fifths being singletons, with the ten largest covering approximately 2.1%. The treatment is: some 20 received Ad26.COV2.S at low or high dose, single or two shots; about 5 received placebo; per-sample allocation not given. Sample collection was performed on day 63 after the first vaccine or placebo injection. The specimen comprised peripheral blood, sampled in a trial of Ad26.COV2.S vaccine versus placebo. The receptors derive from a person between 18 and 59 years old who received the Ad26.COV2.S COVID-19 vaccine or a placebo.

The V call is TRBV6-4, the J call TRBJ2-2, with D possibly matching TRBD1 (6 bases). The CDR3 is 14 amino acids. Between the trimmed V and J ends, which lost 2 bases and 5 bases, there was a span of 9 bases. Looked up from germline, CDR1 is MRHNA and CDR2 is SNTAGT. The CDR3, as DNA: TGTGCCAGCAGTGACAACACAGGGACCGGGGAGCTGTTTTTT. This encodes CASSDNTGTGELFF.

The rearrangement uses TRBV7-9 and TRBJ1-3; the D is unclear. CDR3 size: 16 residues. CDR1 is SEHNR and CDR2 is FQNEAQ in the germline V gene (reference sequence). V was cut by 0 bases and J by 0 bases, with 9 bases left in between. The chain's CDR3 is CASSLALSSSGNTIYF. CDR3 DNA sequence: TGTGCCAGCAGCTTAGCGCTCAGTAGCTCTGGAAACACCATATATTTT.

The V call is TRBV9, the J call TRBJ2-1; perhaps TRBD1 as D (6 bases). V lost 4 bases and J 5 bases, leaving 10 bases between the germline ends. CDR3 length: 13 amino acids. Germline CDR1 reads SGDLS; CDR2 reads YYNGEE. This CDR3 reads CASSPQGNNEQFF. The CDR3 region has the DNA TGTGCCAGCAGCCCGCAGGGGAACAATGAGCAGTTCTTC.